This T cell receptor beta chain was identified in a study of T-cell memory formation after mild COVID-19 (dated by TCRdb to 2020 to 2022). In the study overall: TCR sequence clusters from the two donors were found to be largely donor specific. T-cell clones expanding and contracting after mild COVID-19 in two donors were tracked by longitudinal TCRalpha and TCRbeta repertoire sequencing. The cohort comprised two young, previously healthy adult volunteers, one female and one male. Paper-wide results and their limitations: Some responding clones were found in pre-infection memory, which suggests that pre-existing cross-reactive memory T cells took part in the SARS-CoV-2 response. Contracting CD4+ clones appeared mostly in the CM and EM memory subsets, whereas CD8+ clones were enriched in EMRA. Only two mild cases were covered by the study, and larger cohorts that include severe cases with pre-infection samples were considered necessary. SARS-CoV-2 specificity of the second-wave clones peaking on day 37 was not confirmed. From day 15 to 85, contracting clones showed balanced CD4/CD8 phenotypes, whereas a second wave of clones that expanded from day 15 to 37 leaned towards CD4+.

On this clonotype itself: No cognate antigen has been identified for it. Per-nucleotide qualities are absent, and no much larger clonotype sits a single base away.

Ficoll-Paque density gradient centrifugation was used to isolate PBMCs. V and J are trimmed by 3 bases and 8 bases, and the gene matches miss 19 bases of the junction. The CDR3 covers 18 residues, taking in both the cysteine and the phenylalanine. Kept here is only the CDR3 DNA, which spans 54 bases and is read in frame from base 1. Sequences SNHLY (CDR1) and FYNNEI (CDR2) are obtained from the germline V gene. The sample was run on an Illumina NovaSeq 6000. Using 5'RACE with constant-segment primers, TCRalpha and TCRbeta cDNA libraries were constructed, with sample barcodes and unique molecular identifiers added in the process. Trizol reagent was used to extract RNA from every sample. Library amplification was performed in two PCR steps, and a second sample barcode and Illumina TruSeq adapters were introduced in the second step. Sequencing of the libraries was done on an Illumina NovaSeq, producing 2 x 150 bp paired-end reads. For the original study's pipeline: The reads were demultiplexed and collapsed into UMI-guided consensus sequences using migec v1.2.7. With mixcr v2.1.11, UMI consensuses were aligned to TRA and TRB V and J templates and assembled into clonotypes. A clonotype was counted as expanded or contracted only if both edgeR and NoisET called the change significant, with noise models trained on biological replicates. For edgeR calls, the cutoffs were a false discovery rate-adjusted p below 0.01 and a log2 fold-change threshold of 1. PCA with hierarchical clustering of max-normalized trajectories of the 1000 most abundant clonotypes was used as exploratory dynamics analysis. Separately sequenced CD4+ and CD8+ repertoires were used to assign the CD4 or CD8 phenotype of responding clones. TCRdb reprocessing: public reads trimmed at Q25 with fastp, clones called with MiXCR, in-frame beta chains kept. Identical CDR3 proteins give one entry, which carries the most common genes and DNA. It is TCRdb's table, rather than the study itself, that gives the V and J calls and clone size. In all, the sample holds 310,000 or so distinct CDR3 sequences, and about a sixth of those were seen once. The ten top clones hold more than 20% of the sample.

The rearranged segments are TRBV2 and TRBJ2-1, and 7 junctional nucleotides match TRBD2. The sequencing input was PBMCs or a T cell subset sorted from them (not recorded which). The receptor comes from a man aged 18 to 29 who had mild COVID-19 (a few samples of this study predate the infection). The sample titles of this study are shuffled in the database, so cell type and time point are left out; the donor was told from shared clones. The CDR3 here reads CASSEGHWRGSQFDEQFF. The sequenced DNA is TGTGCCAGCAGTGAGGGGCATTGGCGGGGGTCACAGTTTGATGAGCAGTTCTTC.